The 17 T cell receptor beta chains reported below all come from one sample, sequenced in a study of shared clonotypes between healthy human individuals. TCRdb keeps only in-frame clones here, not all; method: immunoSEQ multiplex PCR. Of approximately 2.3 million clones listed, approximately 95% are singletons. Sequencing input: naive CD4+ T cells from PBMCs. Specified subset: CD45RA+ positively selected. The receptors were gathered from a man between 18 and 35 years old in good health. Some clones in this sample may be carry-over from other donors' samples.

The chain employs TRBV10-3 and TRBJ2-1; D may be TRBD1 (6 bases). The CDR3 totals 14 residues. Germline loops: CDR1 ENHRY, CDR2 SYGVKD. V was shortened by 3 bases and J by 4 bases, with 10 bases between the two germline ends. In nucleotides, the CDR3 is TGTGCCATCAGTGAAACAGGGTTGTACAATGAGCAGTTCTTC. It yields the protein CAISETGLYNEQFF.

As DNA, the CDR3 is TGTGCCAGCAGCTTTGGGGACAGAGCTAACTATGGCTACACCTTC. Translating it yields CASSFGDRANYGYTF. The rearrangement links TRBV5-6 to TRBJ1-2; TRBD1 agrees at 7 bases. V shed 2 bases and J 0 bases; nucleotides not matched to a gene: 4. CDR3 length equals 15 residues. Germline CDR1 and CDR2: SGHDT and YYEEEE.

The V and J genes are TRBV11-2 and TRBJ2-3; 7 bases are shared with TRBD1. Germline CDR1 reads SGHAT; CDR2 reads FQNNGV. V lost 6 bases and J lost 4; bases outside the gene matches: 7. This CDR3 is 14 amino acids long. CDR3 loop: CASRDRTAADTQYF. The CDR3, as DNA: TGTGCCAGCAGGGACAGGACCGCGGCAGATACGCAGTATTTT. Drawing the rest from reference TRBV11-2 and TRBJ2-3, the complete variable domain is EAGVAQSPRYKIIEKRQSVAFWCNPISGHATLYWYQQILGQGPKLLIQFQNNGVVDDSQLPKDRFSAERLKGVDSTLKIQPAKLEDSAVYLCASRDRTAADTQYFGPGTRLTVL.

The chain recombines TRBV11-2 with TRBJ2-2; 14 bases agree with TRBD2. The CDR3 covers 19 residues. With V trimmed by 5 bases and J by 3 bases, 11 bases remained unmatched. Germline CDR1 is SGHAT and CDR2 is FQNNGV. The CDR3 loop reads CASSERLAGGPSDTGELFF. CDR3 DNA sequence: TGTGCCAGCAGCGAAAGACTAGCGGGAGGGCCCTCAGACACCGGGGAGCTGTTTTTT.

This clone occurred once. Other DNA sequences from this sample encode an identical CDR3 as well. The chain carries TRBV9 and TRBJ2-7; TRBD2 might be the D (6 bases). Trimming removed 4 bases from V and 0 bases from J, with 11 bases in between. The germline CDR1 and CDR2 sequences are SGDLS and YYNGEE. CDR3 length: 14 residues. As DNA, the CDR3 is TGTGCCAGCAGCCGGGACTCGTTCTCCTACGAGCAGTACTTC. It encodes CASSRDSFSYEQYF.

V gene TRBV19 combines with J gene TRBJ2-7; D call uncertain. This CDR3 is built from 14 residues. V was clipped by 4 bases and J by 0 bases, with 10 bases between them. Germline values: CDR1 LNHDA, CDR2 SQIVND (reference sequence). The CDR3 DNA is TGTGCCAGTAGTAAGACACCGAGCTCCTACGAGCAGTACTTC. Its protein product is CASSKTPSSYEQYF.

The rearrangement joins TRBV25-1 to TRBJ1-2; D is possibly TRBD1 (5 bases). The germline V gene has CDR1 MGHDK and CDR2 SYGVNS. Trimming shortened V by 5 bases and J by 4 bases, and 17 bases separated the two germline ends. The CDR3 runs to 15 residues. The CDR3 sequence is CASSKPGPGSYGYTF. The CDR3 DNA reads TGTGCCAGCAGTAAACCGGGTCCAGGGTCCTATGGCTACACCTTC.

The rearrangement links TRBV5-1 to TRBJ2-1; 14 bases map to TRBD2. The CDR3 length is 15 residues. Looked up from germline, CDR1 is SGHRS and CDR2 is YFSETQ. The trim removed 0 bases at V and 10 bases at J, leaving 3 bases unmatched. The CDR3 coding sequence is TGCGCCAGCAGCTTGGTGGGACTAGCGGGAGAGGAGCAGTTCTTC. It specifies CASSLVGLAGEEQFF.

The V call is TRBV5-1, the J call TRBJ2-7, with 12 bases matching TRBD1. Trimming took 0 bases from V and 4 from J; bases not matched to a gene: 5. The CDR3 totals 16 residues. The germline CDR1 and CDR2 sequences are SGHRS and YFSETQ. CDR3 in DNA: TGCGCCAGCAGCTTGGGTCGGGACAGGGGGCAATACGAGCAGTACTTC. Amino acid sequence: CASSLGRDRGQYEQYF.

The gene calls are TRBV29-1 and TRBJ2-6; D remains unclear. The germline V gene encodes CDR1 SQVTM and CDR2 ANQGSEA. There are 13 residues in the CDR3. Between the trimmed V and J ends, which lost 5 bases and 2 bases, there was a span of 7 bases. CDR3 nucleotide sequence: TGCAGCGTTAGGGAAACTGGGGCCAACGTCCTGACTTTC. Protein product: CSVRETGANVLTF.

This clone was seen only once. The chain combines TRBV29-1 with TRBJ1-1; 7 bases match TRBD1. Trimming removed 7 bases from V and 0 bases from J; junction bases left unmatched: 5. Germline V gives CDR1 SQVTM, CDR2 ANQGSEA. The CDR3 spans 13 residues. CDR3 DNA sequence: TGCAGCGGGGGGACAGTGATGAACACTGAAGCTTTCTTT. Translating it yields CSGGTVMNTEAFF.

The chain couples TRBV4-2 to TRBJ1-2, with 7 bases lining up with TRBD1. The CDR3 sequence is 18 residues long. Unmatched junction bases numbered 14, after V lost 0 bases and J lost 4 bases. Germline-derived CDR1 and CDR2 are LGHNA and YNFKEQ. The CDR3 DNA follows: TGTGCCAGCAGCCAAGATACGGCAGGGCGGGGACAGCGCTATGGCTACACCTTC. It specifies CASSQDTAGRGQRYGYTF.

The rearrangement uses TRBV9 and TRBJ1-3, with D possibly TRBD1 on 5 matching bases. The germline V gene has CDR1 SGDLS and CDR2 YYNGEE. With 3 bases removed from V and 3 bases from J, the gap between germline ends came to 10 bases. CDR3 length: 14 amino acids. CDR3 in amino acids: CASSGGERGNTIYF. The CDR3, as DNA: TGTGCCAGCAGCGGAGGGGAGCGTGGAAACACCATATATTTT.

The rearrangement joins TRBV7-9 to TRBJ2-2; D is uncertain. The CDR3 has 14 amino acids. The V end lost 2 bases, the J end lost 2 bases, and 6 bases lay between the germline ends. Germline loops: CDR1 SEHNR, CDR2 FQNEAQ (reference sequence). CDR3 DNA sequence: TGTGCCAGCAGCTTATTCGAAAACACCGGGGAGCTGTTTTTT. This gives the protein CASSLFENTGELFF.

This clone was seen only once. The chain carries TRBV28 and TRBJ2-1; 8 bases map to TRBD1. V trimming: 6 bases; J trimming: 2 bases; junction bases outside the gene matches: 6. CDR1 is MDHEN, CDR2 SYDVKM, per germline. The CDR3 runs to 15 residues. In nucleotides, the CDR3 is TGTGCCAGCAGACCACCGGGACAGGCCTACAATGAGCAGTTCTTC. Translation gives CASRPPGQAYNEQFF. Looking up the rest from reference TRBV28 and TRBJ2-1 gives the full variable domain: DVKVTQSSRYLVKRTGEKVFLECVQDMDHENMFWYRQDPGLGLRLIYFSYDVKMKEKGDIPEGYSVSREKKERFSLILESASTNQTSMYLCASRPPGQAYNEQFFGPGTRLTVL.

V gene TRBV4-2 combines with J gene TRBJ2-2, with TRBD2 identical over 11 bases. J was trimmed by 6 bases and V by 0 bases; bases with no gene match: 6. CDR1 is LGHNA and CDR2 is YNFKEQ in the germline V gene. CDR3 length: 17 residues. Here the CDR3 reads CASSQDRLAGGPGELFF. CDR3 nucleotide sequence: TGTGCCAGCAGCCAAGATCGGCTAGCGGGAGGACCCGGGGAGCTGTTTTTT.

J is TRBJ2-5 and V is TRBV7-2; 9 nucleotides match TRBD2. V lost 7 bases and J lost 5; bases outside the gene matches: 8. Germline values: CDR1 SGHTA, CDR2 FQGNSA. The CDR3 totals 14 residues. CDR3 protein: CASKPGAGGETQYF. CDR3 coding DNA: TGTGCCAGCAAACCGGGGGCGGGAGGGGAGACCCAGTACTTC.